The sequence of this T cell receptor beta chain was determined in a study of T cell repertoires in cytomegalovirus infection. TCRdb reanalysed the reads using MiXCR and keeps one entry per CDR3 protein. The data contain about 230,000 distinct CDR3 sequences, over 20% of them seen just once; the ten biggest clones take up about 18%. Trimming pared 3 bases from V and 0 bases from J, leaving 12 bases between. Germline V gene sequence: CDR1 KGHSH, CDR2 LQKENI. This CDR3 comprises 16 residues. The TCR comes from a human donor in good health (CMV status not recorded). Some clones in this sample may be carry-over from other donors' samples. The genes are TRBV18 and TRBJ2-4; D unclear. Material: CD8+ T cells from PBMCs. The CDR3 here is CASSPGSSLAKNIQYF. The DNA of the CDR3 is TGTGCCAGCTCACCGGGCTCGAGTCTAGCCAAAAACATTCAGTACTTC.